One and the same sample provided the 9 T cell receptor beta chains below, sequenced in a study of PD-1 blockade in classical Hodgkin lymphoma. Every patient was affected by relapse after autologous stem cell transplantation, while exposure to brentuximab vedotin was not uniform. Sequencing was performed with immunoSEQ multiplex PCR; in TCRdb, only in-frame clones are kept and a portion is missing. Of roughly 97,000 clones listed, over 70% were seen once; the top ten hold 9% to 15%. Material: peripheral blood mononuclear cells (PBMCs), obtained at baseline. These receptors came from a human donor with classical Hodgkin lymphoma.

J is TRBJ1-1 and V is TRBV5-1; no reliable D call. V was pared by 0 bases and J by 3 bases, with 15 bases between. Germline V gives CDR1 SGHRS, CDR2 YFSETQ. This CDR3 region has 16 residues. CDR3 loop: CASSLGWGATDTEAFF. CDR3 nucleotide sequence: TGCGCCAGCAGCTTGGGATGGGGTGCAACGGACACTGAAGCTTTCTTT.

This sequence joins TRBV5-4 and TRBJ2-7; D perhaps matches TRBD2 (5 bases). CDR1 is SGHNT, CDR2 YYREEE, per germline (reference sequence). CDR3 size: 16 residues. The germline V and J ends were trimmed by 0 bases and 0 bases, with 13 bases remaining between them. CDR3 residues: CASSLDGMTASYEQYF. The CDR3 DNA follows: TGTGCCAGCAGCTTGGACGGGATGACGGCCTCCTACGAGCAGTACTTC. The full variable domain, in which reference TRBV5-4 and TRBJ2-7 provide the parts outside the CDR3, is ETGVTQSPTHLIKTRGQQVTLRCSSQSGHNTVSWYQQALGQGPQFIFQYYREEENGRGNFPPRFSGLQFPNYSSELNVNALELDDSALYLCASSLDGMTASYEQYFGPGTRLTVT.

This clone has a single count. The V gene is TRBV5-6, the J gene TRBJ2-5; no clear D gene. TRBJ2-7 matches the DNA end more closely, so the J call is doubtful. The germline gives CDR1 SGHDT, CDR2 YYEEEE. The CDR3 extends over 16 amino acids. This CDR3 reads CASSFVGQARYYEQYF. For the CDR3, the DNA is TGTGCCAGCAGCTTTGTCGGGCAGGCCAGATACTACGAGCAGTACTTC.

The rearrangement uses TRBV2 and TRBJ2-2; weak D call: TRBD1 (6 bases). Trimming pared 6 bases from V and 2 bases from J, leaving 10 bases between. The germline CDR1 and CDR2 sequences are SNHLY and FYNNEI. CDR3 length equals 14 residues. Here the CDR3 reads CASSTGPNTGELFF. CDR3 in DNA: TGTGCCAGCAGCACAGGGCCAAACACCGGGGAGCTGTTTTTT.

The chain is built from TRBV6-5 and TRBJ2-7; weak D call: TRBD2 (6 bases). The length of the CDR3 is 13 residues. Trimming removed 5 bases at V and 7 bases at J, with 15 bases between. The V gene's germline CDR1 is MNHEY and CDR2 SVGAGI. The CDR3 DNA sequence: TGTGCCAGCAGTGCCGGGACTTTGGAAGAGCAGTACTTC. This translates into CASSAGTLEEQYF.

The genes are TRBV5-1 and TRBJ2-7; maybe TRBD2 (5 bases). CDR3 length equals 13 residues. V dropped 4 bases and J dropped 2 bases, with 10 bases sitting between them. CDR1 and CDR2 (germline): SGHRS, YFSETQ. The CDR3 loop reads CASSRDYPYEQYF. CDR3 DNA sequence: TGCGCCAGCAGCCGTGACTACCCCTACGAGCAGTACTTC.

The chain links TRBV10-1 to TRBJ2-1; D unclear. Deletions cut 2 bases from V and 13 bases from J, with 15 bases between. CDR1 is WNHNN, CDR2 SYGVQD, per germline (reference sequence). The CDR3 spans 13 residues. The CDR3 bases are TGCGCCAGCAGTGAGCCGAGAGGCGGAACCCAGTTCTTC. Its translation: CASSEPRGGTQFF.

This clone was observed once. The chain uses TRBV14 and TRBJ2-7; D may be TRBD2 (7 bases). The CDR3 spans 15 residues. V was clipped by 2 bases and J by 6 bases, with 17 bases between them. Germline V gene data show CDR1 as SGHDN and CDR2 as FVKESK. CDR3 nucleotide sequence: TGTGCCAGCAGCCAAATACCCTCCGCGGGGGCCGAGCAGTACTTC. Residues: CASSQIPSAGAEQYF. Based on the CDR3 plus reference TRBV14 and TRBJ2-7, the full variable domain is EAGVTQFPSHSVIEKGQTVTLRCDPISGHDNLYWYRRVMGKEIKFLLHFVKESKQDESGMPNNRFLAERTGGTYSTLKVQPAELEDSGVYFCASSQIPSAGAEQYFGPGTRLTVT.

This clone was observed once. The rearrangement joins TRBV15 to TRBJ1-4; D unresolved. Deletions cut 1 base from V and 0 bases from J, with 6 bases between. The CDR3 has 15 amino acids. Looked up from germline, CDR1 is LNHNV and CDR2 is YYDKDF (reference sequence). CDR3 region: CATSRGESTNEKLFF. The CDR3 nucleotides read TGTGCCACCAGCAGAGGGGAGTCAACTAATGAAAAACTGTTTTTT. Complete variable domain (other parts from reference TRBV15 and TRBJ1-4): DAMVIQNPRYQVTQFGKPVTLSCSQTLNHNVMYWYQQKSSQAPKLLFHYYDKDFNNEADTPDNFQSRRPNTSFCFLDIRSPGLGDTAMYLCATSRGESTNEKLFFGSGTQLSVL.